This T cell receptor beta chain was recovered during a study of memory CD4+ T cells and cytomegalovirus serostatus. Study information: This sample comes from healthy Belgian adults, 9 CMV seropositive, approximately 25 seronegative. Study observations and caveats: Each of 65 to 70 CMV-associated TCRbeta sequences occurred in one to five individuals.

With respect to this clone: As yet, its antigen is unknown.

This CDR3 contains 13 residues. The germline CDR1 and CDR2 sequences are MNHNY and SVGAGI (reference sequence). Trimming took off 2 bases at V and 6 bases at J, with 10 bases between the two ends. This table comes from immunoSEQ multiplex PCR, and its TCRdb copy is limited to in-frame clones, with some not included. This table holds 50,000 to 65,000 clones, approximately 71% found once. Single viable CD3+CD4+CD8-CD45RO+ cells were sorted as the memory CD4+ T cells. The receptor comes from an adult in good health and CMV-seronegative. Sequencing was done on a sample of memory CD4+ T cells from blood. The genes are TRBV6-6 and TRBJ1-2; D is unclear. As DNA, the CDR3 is TGTGCCAGCAGTTACACGGGTTTAGATGGCTACACCTTC. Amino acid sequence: CASSYTGLDGYTF.